A selection of T cell receptor beta chains follows, all from one sample in a study of blood T cell repertoires in COVID-19. Produced via immunoSEQ multiplex PCR; TCRdb's table is partial and in-frame only. The sample consists of about 150,000 clones, roughly nine tenths of them appearing once. Sequences were obtained from peripheral blood. The receptors derive from a woman in her 40s with acute or convalescent COVID-19. Both conserved end residues are part of each CDR3. Fields, in order: CDR3 protein, CDR3 DNA, clone size, V gene, J gene, D gene. A D gene is named only where the DNA matches it firmly. Not every row has a clone size; where given, it reads once, few, many or a size class.

cdr3_aa: CASTRAGANVLTF; cdr3_nt: TGTGCCAGCACCCGGGCTGGGGCCAACGTCCTGACTTTC; clone_size: -; v_call: TRBV6-6; j_call: TRBJ2-6; d_call: -
cdr3_aa: CATSRSSNQPQHF; cdr3_nt: TGTGCCACCAGTCGTAGTAGCAATCAGCCCCAGCATTTT; clone_size: once; v_call: TRBV24-1; j_call: TRBJ1-5; d_call: -
cdr3_aa: CASSVVPSGDNEQFF; cdr3_nt: TGTGCCAGCAGCGTAGTCCCTAGCGGGGACAATGAGCAGTTCTTC; clone_size: -; v_call: TRBV9; j_call: TRBJ2-1; d_call: TRBD2
cdr3_aa: CASSEFGTSYEQYF; cdr3_nt: TGTGCCAGCAGTGAATTCGGGACATCCTACGAGCAGTACTTC; clone_size: -; v_call: TRBV6-1; j_call: TRBJ2-7; d_call: -
cdr3_aa: CASSLAGQGYGNTIYF; cdr3_nt: TGTGCCAGCAGCTTAGCGGGACAGGGTTATGGAAACACCATATATTTT; clone_size: once; v_call: TRBV7-9; j_call: TRBJ1-3; d_call: TRBD1
cdr3_aa: CASSYGTVDQPQHF; cdr3_nt: TGTGCCAGCAGCTACGGGACAGTAGATCAGCCCCAGCATTTT; clone_size: -; v_call: TRBV7-9; j_call: TRBJ1-5; d_call: TRBD1
cdr3_aa: CATKSPGSNYEQYF; cdr3_nt: TGTGCCACCAAAAGCCCCGGGAGTAACTACGAGCAGTACTTC; clone_size: -; v_call: TRBV19; j_call: TRBJ2-7; d_call: -
cdr3_aa: CAYTPREKGETQYF; cdr3_nt: TGTGCCTATACTCCGAGGGAGAAAGGAGAGACCCAGTACTTC; clone_size: -; v_call: TRBV30; j_call: TRBJ2-5; d_call: -
cdr3_aa: CASSFAGGYTDTQYF; cdr3_nt: TGTGCCAGCAGTTTTGCGGGGGGCTACACAGATACGCAGTATTTT; clone_size: -; v_call: TRBV27; j_call: TRBJ2-3; d_call: TRBD2
cdr3_aa: CASSRGLDNSPLHF; cdr3_nt: TGTGCCAGCAGCCGAGGACTGGATAATTCACCCCTCCACTTT; clone_size: once; v_call: TRBV28; j_call: TRBJ1-6; d_call: -
cdr3_aa: CASSLAAGSSYEQYF; cdr3_nt: TGTGCCAGCAGCTTGGCAGCGGGCAGTTCCTACGAGCAGTACTTC; clone_size: -; v_call: TRBV7-8; j_call: TRBJ2-7; d_call: -
cdr3_aa: CATSRPGWAIYNEQFF; cdr3_nt: TGTGCCACCAGCAGACCGGGGTGGGCAATCTACAATGAGCAGTTCTTC; clone_size: -; v_call: TRBV15; j_call: TRBJ2-1; d_call: -
cdr3_aa: CASSPKRGASPLHF; cdr3_nt: TGTGCCAGCTCACCAAAAAGGGGCGCTTCACCCCTCCACTTT; clone_size: once; v_call: TRBV18; j_call: TRBJ1-6; d_call: -
cdr3_aa: CSVVEGLGLNDEQFF; cdr3_nt: TGCAGCGTTGTAGAGGGACTAGGGCTGAACGATGAGCAGTTCTTC; clone_size: -; v_call: TRBV29-1; j_call: TRBJ2-1; d_call: TRBD2
cdr3_aa: CASSLASGRDNSPLHF; cdr3_nt: TGCGCCAGCAGCTTGGCGTCAGGCCGAGATAATTCACCCCTCCACTTT; clone_size: -; v_call: TRBV5-1; j_call: TRBJ1-6; d_call: -
cdr3_aa: CASSMMRERNNEQFF; cdr3_nt: TGTGCCAGTAGTATGATGCGGGAGCGTAACAATGAGCAGTTCTTC; clone_size: -; v_call: TRBV19; j_call: TRBJ2-1; d_call: TRBD2
cdr3_aa: CASQEGLEGYTF; cdr3_nt: TGTGCCAGCCAGGAAGGTTTAGAAGGCTACACCTTC; clone_size: -; v_call: TRBV19; j_call: TRBJ1-2; d_call: -
cdr3_aa: CASSPSGGANDYTF; cdr3_nt: TGTGCCAGCTCACCTTCAGGAGGGGCCAATGACTACACCTTC; clone_size: -; v_call: TRBV18; j_call: TRBJ1-2; d_call: -
cdr3_aa: CASSHPDRAIHEQYF; cdr3_nt: TGTGCCAGCAGCCATCCGGACAGGGCCATTCACGAGCAGTACTTC; clone_size: -; v_call: TRBV5-4; j_call: TRBJ2-7; d_call: TRBD1
cdr3_aa: CASSSGGFNEQYF; cdr3_nt: TGTGCCAGTAGCTCGGGGGGTTTTAACGAGCAGTACTTC; clone_size: -; v_call: TRBV19; j_call: TRBJ2-7; d_call: TRBD2
cdr3_aa: CASSQESANSPLHF; cdr3_nt: TGTGCCAGCAGCCAAGAATCCGCGAATTCACCCCTCCACTTT; clone_size: -; v_call: TRBV4-2; j_call: TRBJ1-6; d_call: -
cdr3_aa: CASSLVLGSPNTEAFF; cdr3_nt: TGTGCCAGCAGCTTAGTTTTGGGCAGCCCGAACACTGAAGCTTTCTTT; clone_size: -; v_call: TRBV11-3; j_call: TRBJ1-1; d_call: -
cdr3_aa: CASSLHGQGSTGELFF; cdr3_nt: TGTGCCAGCAGCTTACACGGACAGGGAAGCACCGGGGAGCTGTTTTTT; clone_size: -; v_call: TRBV5-5; j_call: TRBJ2-2; d_call: TRBD1
cdr3_aa: CATDPGQGKNNEQFF; cdr3_nt: TGTGCCACCGATCCGGGACAGGGTAAGAACAATGAGCAGTTCTTC; clone_size: -; v_call: TRBV24-1; j_call: TRBJ2-1; d_call: TRBD1
cdr3_aa: CASSPPVLGTGVGDEQFF; cdr3_nt: TGTGCCAGCTCACCACCGGTACTTGGCACAGGGGTGGGAGATGAGCAGTTCTTC; clone_size: -; v_call: TRBV18; j_call: TRBJ2-1; d_call: TRBD1
cdr3_aa: CASRSLATGYRARIYNEQFF; cdr3_nt: TGTGCAAGTCGCTCATTGGCCACAGGGTACCGAGCGCGGATTTACAATGAGCAGTTCTTC; clone_size: few; v_call: TRBV12-2; j_call: TRBJ2-1; d_call: -
cdr3_aa: CASSAGGRGVTGELFF; cdr3_nt: TGTGCCAGCAGCGCAGGAGGGAGGGGTGTGACCGGGGAGCTGTTTTTT; clone_size: once; v_call: TRBV11-2; j_call: TRBJ2-2; d_call: TRBD2
cdr3_aa: CASSPRGQNTEAFF; cdr3_nt: TGTGCCAGCAGTCCTCGAGGACAGAACACTGAAGCTTTCTTT; clone_size: -; v_call: TRBV6-5; j_call: TRBJ1-1; d_call: -
cdr3_aa: CASSLLYPGQGFTGELFF; cdr3_nt: TGTGCCAGCAGTTTGCTATACCCGGGACAGGGGTTCACCGGGGAGCTGTTTTTT; clone_size: -; v_call: TRBV27; j_call: TRBJ2-2; d_call: TRBD1
cdr3_aa: CASSPSGTSGRGEQFF; cdr3_nt: TGTGCCAGCTCACCCTCCGGGACTAGCGGGAGGGGTGAGCAGTTCTTC; clone_size: -; v_call: TRBV18; j_call: TRBJ2-1; d_call: TRBD2
cdr3_aa: CASSLAGLGNTGELFF; cdr3_nt: TGCGCCAGCAGCTTGGCCGGACTCGGTAACACCGGGGAGCTGTTTTTT; clone_size: -; v_call: TRBV5-1; j_call: TRBJ2-2; d_call: -